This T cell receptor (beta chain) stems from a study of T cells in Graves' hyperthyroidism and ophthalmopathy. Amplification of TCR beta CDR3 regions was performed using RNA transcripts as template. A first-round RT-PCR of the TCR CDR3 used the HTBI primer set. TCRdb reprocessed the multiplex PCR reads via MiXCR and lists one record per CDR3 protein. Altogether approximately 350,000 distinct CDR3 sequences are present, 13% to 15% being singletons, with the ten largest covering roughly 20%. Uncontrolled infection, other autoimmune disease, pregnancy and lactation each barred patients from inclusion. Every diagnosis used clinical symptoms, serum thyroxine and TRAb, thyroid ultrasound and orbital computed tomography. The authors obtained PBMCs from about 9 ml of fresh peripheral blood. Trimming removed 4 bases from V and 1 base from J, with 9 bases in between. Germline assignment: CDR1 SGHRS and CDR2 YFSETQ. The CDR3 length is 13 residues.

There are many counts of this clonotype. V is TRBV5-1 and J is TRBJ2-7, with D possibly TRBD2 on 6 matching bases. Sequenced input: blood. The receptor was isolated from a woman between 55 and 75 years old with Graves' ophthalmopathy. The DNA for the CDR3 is TGCGCCAGCAGCCGACTAGAGTCCTACGAGCAGTACTTC. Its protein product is CASSRLESYEQYF. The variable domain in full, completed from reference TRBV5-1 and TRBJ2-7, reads KAGVTQTPRYLIKTRGQQVTLSCSPISGHRSVSWYQQTPGQGLQFLFEYFSETQRNKGNFPGRFSGRQFSNSRSEMNVSTLELGDSALYLCASSRLESYEQYFGPGTRLTVT.